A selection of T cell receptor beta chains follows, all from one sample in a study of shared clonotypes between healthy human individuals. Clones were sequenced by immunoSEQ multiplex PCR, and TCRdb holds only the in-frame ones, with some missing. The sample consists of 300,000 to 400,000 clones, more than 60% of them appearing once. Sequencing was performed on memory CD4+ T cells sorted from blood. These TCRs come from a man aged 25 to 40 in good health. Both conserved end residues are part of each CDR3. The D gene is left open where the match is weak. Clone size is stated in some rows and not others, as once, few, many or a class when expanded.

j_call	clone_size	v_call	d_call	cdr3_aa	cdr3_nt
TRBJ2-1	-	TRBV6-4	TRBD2	CASSLTAETSGNEQFF	TGTGCCAGCAGCTTGACGGCCGAAACTAGCGGCAATGAGCAGTTCTTC
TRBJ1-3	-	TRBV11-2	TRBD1	CASSTPRDRAYTIYF	TGTGCCAGCAGCACCCCCCGGGACAGGGCATACACCATATATTTT
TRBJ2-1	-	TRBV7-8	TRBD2	CASSVTSGGMGYNEQFF	TGTGCCAGCAGCGTGACTAGCGGGGGGATGGGATACAATGAGCAGTTCTTC
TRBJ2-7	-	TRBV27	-	CASSYNRNYEQYF	TGTGCCAGCAGTTATAACAGAAACTACGAGCAGTACTTC
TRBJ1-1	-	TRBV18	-	CASSPSLAMNTEAFF	TGTGCCAGCTCACCAAGTCTGGCAATGAACACTGAAGCTTTCTTT
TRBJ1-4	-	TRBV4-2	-	CASSQLREKLFF	TGTGCCAGCAGCCAATTGAGGGAAAAACTGTTTTTT
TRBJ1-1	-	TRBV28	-	CASLGQLEAFF	TGTGCCAGCCTAGGACAGCTTGAAGCTTTCTTT
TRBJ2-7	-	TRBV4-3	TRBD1	CASSQEGQGAYEQYF	TGCGCCAGCAGCCAAGAGGGACAGGGAGCCTACGAGCAGTACTTC
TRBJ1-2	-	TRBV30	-	CAWSRAGPRGGYTF	TGTGCCTGGAGTCGGGCAGGGCCCAGAGGAGGCTACACCTTC
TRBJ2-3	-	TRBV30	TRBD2	CAWSKLAGGPDTQYF	TGTGCCTGGAGTAAGCTAGCGGGAGGGCCAGATACGCAGTATTTT
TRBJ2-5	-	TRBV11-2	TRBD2	CASRGERWREALETQYF	TGTGCCAGCAGGGGAGAGAGGTGGCGGGAGGCGCTGGAGACCCAGTACTTC
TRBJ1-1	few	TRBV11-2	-	CASSSSWGNTEAFF	TGTGCCAGCAGCTCCTCCTGGGGGAACACTGAAGCTTTCTTT
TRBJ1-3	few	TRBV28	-	CGGTSGNTIYF	TGTGGGGGGACATCTGGAAACACCATATATTTT
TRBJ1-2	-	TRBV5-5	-	CASSARDGRSPNYGYTF	TGTGCCAGCAGCGCACGGGACGGCCGCAGCCCTAACTATGGCTACACCTTC
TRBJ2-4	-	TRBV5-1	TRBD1	CASSLGQGQNIQYF	TGCGCCAGCAGTCTCGGACAGGGTCAGAACATTCAGTACTTC
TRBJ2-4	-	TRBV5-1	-	CASSLGIGAEGAKNIQYF	TGCGCCAGCAGCTTGGGGATCGGGGCGGAGGGAGCCAAAAACATTCAGTACTTC
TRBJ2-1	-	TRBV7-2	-	CASSLPTRNEQFF	TGTGCCAGCAGCCTCCCGACCAGGAATGAGCAGTTCTTC
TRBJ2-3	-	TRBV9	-	CASSVNLGWSTDTQYF	TGTGCCAGCAGCGTTAACCTGGGGTGGAGCACAGATACGCAGTATTTT
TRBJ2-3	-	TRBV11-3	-	CASSKATGVPDTQYF	TGTGCCAGCAGCAAGGCTACTGGTGTCCCAGATACGCAGTATTTT
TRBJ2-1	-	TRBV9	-	CASSLDYNEQFF	TGTGCCAGCAGCCTTGACTACAATGAGCAGTTCTTC
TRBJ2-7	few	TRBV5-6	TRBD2	CASSFLAGSSYEQYF	TGTGCCAGCAGCTTCCTAGCGGGAAGCTCCTACGAGCAGTACTTC
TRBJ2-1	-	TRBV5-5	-	CASSFSLNHEQFF	TGTGCCAGCAGCTTTTCCCTAAACCATGAGCAGTTCTTC
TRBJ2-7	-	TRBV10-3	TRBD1	CAISVSGTDSYEQYF	TGTGCCATCAGTGTTTCCGGGACAGACTCCTACGAGCAGTACTTC
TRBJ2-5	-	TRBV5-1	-	CASSLGLETQYF	TGCGCCAGCAGCTTGGGACTAGAGACCCAGTACTTC
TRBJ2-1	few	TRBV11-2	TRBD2	CASSLGTSPYYNEQFF	TGTGCCAGCAGCTTAGGGACTAGCCCCTACTACAATGAGCAGTTCTTC
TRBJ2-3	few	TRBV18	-	CASSPPRIVSTDTQYF	TGTGCCAGCTCACCACCGAGAATAGTGAGCACAGATACGCAGTATTTT
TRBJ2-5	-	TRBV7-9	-	CASRRSSGQETQYF	TGTGCCAGCCGCCGTTCGTCGGGGCAAGAGACCCAGTACTTC
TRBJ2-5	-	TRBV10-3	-	CAIRRSSAAETQYF	TGTGCCATCAGGAGATCCAGCGCGGCAGAGACCCAGTACTTC
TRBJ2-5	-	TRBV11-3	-	CASSFSGSQETQYF	TGTGCCAGCAGCTTCTCGGGCAGCCAAGAGACCCAGTACTTC
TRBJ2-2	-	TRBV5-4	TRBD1	CASSLKGQTTGELFF	TGTGCCAGCAGCTTGAAGGGACAGACTACCGGGGAGCTGTTTTTT
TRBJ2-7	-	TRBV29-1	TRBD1	CSVRQGAFPPYEQYF	TGCAGCGTGAGACAGGGGGCTTTTCCCCCTTACGAGCAGTACTTC
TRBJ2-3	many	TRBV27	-	CASSRDSRTDTQYF	TGTGCCAGCAGCCGGGACTCAAGGACAGATACGCAGTATTTT
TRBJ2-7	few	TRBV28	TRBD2	CASSSVAGGRVVWQYF	TGTGCCAGCAGTTCAGTAGCGGGAGGGAGGGTCGTCTGGCAGTACTTC
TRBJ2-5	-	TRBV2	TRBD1	CASSGRTGKGETQYF	TGTGCCAGCAGTGGGAGGACAGGGAAGGGAGAGACCCAGTACTTC
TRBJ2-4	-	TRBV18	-	CASSPEGGSKNIQYF	TGTGCCAGCTCACCCGAAGGGGGATCCAAAAACATTCAGTACTTC
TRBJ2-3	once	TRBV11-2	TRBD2	CASSLGRAYTDTQYF	TGTGCCAGCTCGTTGGGGAGGGCCTATACCGATACGCAGTATTTT
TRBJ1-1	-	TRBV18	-	CASSDTGNLAEAFF	TGTGCCAGCTCAGACACAGGGAACTTGGCTGAAGCTTTCTTT
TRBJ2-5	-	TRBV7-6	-	CASSLESSGFQETQYF	TGTGCCAGCAGCTTAGAATCCAGCGGGTTCCAAGAGACCCAGTACTTC
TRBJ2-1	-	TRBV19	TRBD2	CATNPAPLAGGTNEQFF	TGTGCCACTAACCCAGCCCCACTAGCGGGAGGGACCAATGAGCAGTTCTTC
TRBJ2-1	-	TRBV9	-	CASSTSGNFGLNEQFF	TGTGCCAGCAGCACCTCCGGGAACTTCGGCCTCAATGAGCAGTTCTTC
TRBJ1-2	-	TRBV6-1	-	CALHSEAGYYGYTF	TGTGCCTTACACTCGGAGGCAGGCTACTATGGCTACACCTTC
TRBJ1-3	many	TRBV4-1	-	CASSQESRLRGNTIYF	TGCGCCAGCAGCCAAGAGTCCCGTCTACGCGGAAACACCATATATTTT
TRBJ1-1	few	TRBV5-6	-	CASSQRQLNTEAFF	TGTGCCAGCAGCCAACGACAGCTGAACACTGAAGCTTTCTTT
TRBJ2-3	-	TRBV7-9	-	CASSYGGGTDTQYF	TGTGCCAGCAGCTACGGGGGAGGCACAGATACGCAGTATTTT
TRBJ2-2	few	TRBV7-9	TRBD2	CASSSDLAGGPGELFF	TGTGCCAGCAGCTCCGACTTAGCGGGAGGGCCGGGGGAGCTGTTTTTT